This section outlines one T cell receptor beta chain sequence together with its context. Data came from immunoSEQ multiplex PCR; TCRdb stores just in-frame clones and leaves some out. The sample lists about 210,000 clones, around 88% seen once, with 2.5% to 3.5% in the top ten. This sample stems from a study of blood T cell repertoires in COVID-19. Study information: PBMCs, B-cell-depleted T cells, or T cells provided the cDNA or gDNA that made up the material.

Germline loops: CDR1 GTSNPN, CDR2 SVGIG (reference sequence). CDR3 size: 16 residues. V shed 4 bases, J shed 3 bases, and the junction held 11 bases outside the gene matches. The sequence was obtained from a man aged 50-60 years with active or convalescent COVID-19. The sequenced sample consisted of peripheral blood. This chain joins TRBV30 and TRBJ1-3, with 8 nucleotides matching TRBD1. The CDR3 bases are TGTGCCTGGAATCGTGGGCAGGGGGCGTTTGGAAACACCATATATTTT. It codes for CAWNRGQGAFGNTIYF.